This record covers a single TCR beta chain. V was pared by 4 bases and J by 2 bases, with 4 bases of the junction left unmatched. Germline assignment: CDR1 SGHRS and CDR2 YFSETQ. This CDR3 has 14 amino acids. Here immunoSEQ multiplex PCR was the method, and the copy in TCRdb shows in-frame clones only, minus some. This table holds 2 million to 2.5 million clones, 93% found once. This sample stems from a study of shared clonotypes between healthy human individuals. Material for sequencing was naive CD4+ T cells from PBMCs. The subset: CD45RA+ positively selected. The chain uses TRBV5-1 and TRBJ1-2, with 8 nucleotides matching TRBD1. This sequence originates from a man younger than 35 in good health. Some clones in this sample may be carry-over from other donors' samples. CDR3 amino acids: CASSGGQGNYGYTF. CDR3 DNA sequence: TGCGCCAGCAGCGGAGGACAGGGAAACTATGGCTACACCTTC.